The clone carrying this T cell receptor (beta chain) was counted only a few times. Its antigen is unidentified. A template switching step contributed a universal primer site, while unique molecular identifiers were present in the cDNA. TCRdb re-called the 5' RACE reads with MiXCR, one entry per CDR3 protein. This sample has 200,000 to 300,000 distinct CDR3 sequences, with around 7% found just once. The sample is drawn from a study of identical twins. General study results and limits: Shared out-of-frame alpha sequences (those common to twins) showed excess low generation probability. Twin sharing of out-of-frame TCR alpha was underestimated by models in monozygotic pairs.

These data also featured in a second study, about yellow fever vaccine responses in identical twins.

This receptor was obtained from a woman aged 18-35 years in good health. The specimen was memory (CD45RO+) T cells sorted from blood.

CDR3 sequence: CASSFAGGPILDTQYF. CDR3 nucleotide sequence: TGCGCCAGCAGCTTTGCGGGGGGGCCCATTCTCGATACGCAGTATTTT. The rearrangement links TRBV4-1 to TRBJ2-3, with TRBD2 matching 9 bases. V trimming: 5 bases; J trimming: 6 bases; junction bases outside the gene matches: 12. Germline V lookup: CDR1 MGHRA, CDR2 YSYEKL. The length of the CDR3 is 16 residues.